These 32 T cell receptor beta chains originate from one sample sequenced in a study of cytomegalovirus exposure and HLA in healthy donors. PCR employed 60 Vbeta and 13 Jbeta primers. The assay was immunoSEQ multiplex PCR, and TCRdb's table has in-frame clones only and misses some. Among some 170,000 clones listed, around 75% were seen once. Source material: PBMCs. The receptors come from a man between 18 and 35 years old in good health and CMV-seropositive.

The gene calls are TRBV6-5 and TRBJ2-2; 9 bases fit TRBD2. Germline V gene data show CDR1 as MNHEY and CDR2 as SVGAGI. CDR3 length: 16 amino acids. After removal of 0 bases from V and 1 base from J, the junction contained 0 bases not matched to a gene. CDR3 nucleotides: TGTGCCAGCAGTTACTCGACTAGCGGGAACACCGGGGAGCTGTTTTTT. Translation: CASSYSTSGNTGELFF.

This clone is a singleton in its sample. The CDR3 reads CASRRGQGLIYEQYV. As DNA, the CDR3 is TGTGCCAGCAGGAGAGGACAGGGGTTAATCTACGAGCAGTACGTC. The genes are TRBV5-6 and TRBJ2-7, with 9 bases identical to TRBD1. Germline values: CDR1 SGHDT, CDR2 YYEEEE. Trimming at V came to 5 bases and at J to 3 bases, leaving 9 bases not matched to a gene. The CDR3 is 15 amino acids.

The V gene is TRBV11-2, the J gene TRBJ2-1; 11 bases match TRBD2. The length of the CDR3 is 16 residues. Germline V gene lookup returns CDR1 SGHAT and CDR2 FQNNGV. With V trimmed by 5 bases and J by 6 bases, 9 bases remained unmatched. Here the CDR3 reads CASSPELAGDLNEQFF. The CDR3 DNA reads TGTGCCAGCAGCCCCGAACTAGCGGGAGACCTCAATGAGCAGTTCTTC.

This rearrangement joins TRBV18 to TRBJ1-1; TRBD1 might be the D (6 bases). Germline lookup yields CDR1 KGHSH and CDR2 LQKENI. CDR3 length: 14 amino acids. Trimming removed 3 bases at V and 7 bases at J, with 15 bases between. This CDR3 reads CASSPHRDTREAFF. The CDR3 DNA follows: TGTGCCAGCTCACCCCACCGGGACACCCGTGAAGCTTTCTTT.

The genes are TRBV6-5 and TRBJ2-1; possible D gene TRBD2, 5 bases. From germline, CDR1 is MNHEY and CDR2 SVGAGI. V gave up 6 bases and J gave up 0 bases, with 12 bases separating them. The CDR3 has 15 amino acids. The CDR3 region has the DNA TGTGCCAGCAGGCCTGAAGCGGTCTCCTACAATGAGCAGTTCTTC. Translation: CASRPEAVSYNEQFF.

This clone was found a few times. The V and J genes are TRBV5-1 and TRBJ2-2, with TRBD1 as a possible D gene (6 bases). Germline lookup yields CDR1 SGHRS and CDR2 YFSETQ. The CDR3 totals 14 residues. The ends were cut back, 4 bases at V and 4 bases at J, with 11 bases in the middle. Here the CDR3 reads CASSPQGTTGELFF. The DNA for the CDR3 is TGCGCCAGCAGCCCACAGGGAACCACCGGGGAGCTGTTTTTT.

This chain uses TRBV2 with TRBJ1-5, with D perhaps matching TRBD1 (6 bases). From germline, CDR1 is SNHLY and CDR2 FYNNEI. V lost 4 bases to trimming and J lost 0 bases, with 10 bases between them. The CDR3 is 15 amino acids. In DNA, the CDR3 is TGTGCCAGCAGTGCCGGGACAAATAGCAATCAGCCCCAGCATTTT. Encoded protein: CASSAGTNSNQPQHF.

The J gene is TRBJ2-7, the V gene TRBV19, with 10 bases aligning to TRBD1. The CDR3 spans 15 residues. Germline V gene lookup returns CDR1 LNHDA and CDR2 SQIVND (reference sequence). Trimming removed 2 bases from V and 3 bases from J; junction bases left unmatched: 4. The DNA for the CDR3 is TGTGCCAGTAGTATAAGGGGGGACAGGGGCTACGAGCAGTACGTC. Translated: CASSIRGDRGYEQYV.

The rearrangement links TRBV29-1 to TRBJ2-4; weak D call: TRBD2 (6 bases). Deletions cut 7 bases from V and 3 bases from J, with 16 bases between. This CDR3 has 14 residues. Per germline, CDR1 SQVTM and CDR2 ANQGSEA. This CDR3 reads CSAGAPGDKNIQYF. The CDR3 DNA reads TGCAGCGCTGGGGCCCCGGGAGACAAAAACATTCAGTACTTC.

This clone was observed once. This rearrangement joins TRBV27 to TRBJ2-7; 7 positions agree with TRBD2. The CDR3 is 15 residues long. V was clipped by 5 bases and J by 3 bases; unmatched bases: 10. Germline CDR1 and CDR2: MNHEY and SMNVEV (reference sequence). CDR3 amino acids: CASSPAGAGIYEQYV. In nucleotides, the CDR3 is TGTGCCAGCAGTCCCGCCGGAGCGGGGATCTACGAGCAGTACGTC.

The chain joins TRBV10-3 to TRBJ1-2, with 7 bases matching TRBD1. The V segment lost 0 bases and the J segment 2 bases; nucleotides outside the gene matches: 0. This CDR3 contains 14 residues. The germline V gene has CDR1 ENHRY and CDR2 SYGVKD. CDR3 sequence reads: CAISESDRNYGYTF. DNA of the CDR3: TGTGCCATCAGTGAGTCGGACAGGAACTATGGCTACACCTTC.

This clone was observed a few times. The gene calls are TRBV7-9 and TRBJ2-5, with D possibly matching TRBD2 (5 bases). CDR3 length: 12 amino acids. The V end was cut by 5 bases, the J end by 4 bases, with 8 bases between. Germline assignment: CDR1 SEHNR and CDR2 FQNEAQ (reference sequence). The CDR3 loop reads CASSREGETQYF. The CDR3 region has the DNA TGTGCCAGCAGCCGAGAGGGAGAGACCCAGTACTTC.

This clone was counted a few times. V and J are TRBV5-6 and TRBJ1-1; a weak D match, TRBD1 (6 bases). Trimming cost V 4 bases and J 0 bases, with 7 bases left between them. Germline lookup yields CDR1 SGHDT and CDR2 YYEEEE. The CDR3 length is 13 residues. The DNA of the CDR3 is TGTGCCAGCAGCGGGGGCGTGAACACTGAAGCTTTCTTT. Its protein is CASSGGVNTEAFF.

The rearrangement uses TRBV6-5 and TRBJ1-1; 7 positions match TRBD1. Unmatched junction bases numbered 2, after V lost 0 bases and J lost 4 bases. The CDR3 is made up of 14 amino acids. Germline CDR1 is MNHEY and CDR2 is SVGAGI. The CDR3 here is CASSYSKGATEAFF. CDR3 DNA sequence: TGTGCCAGCAGTTACTCGAAGGGGGCCACTGAAGCTTTCTTT.

The chain links TRBV9 to TRBJ1-2, with 7 bases fitting TRBD1. The V and J ends lost 1 base and 4 bases, in that order; junction bases with no gene match: 13. CDR3 size: 17 residues. The germline V gene encodes CDR1 SGDLS and CDR2 YYNGEE. CDR3 sequence: CASSVLLLGTEGYGYTF. The CDR3 nucleotides read TGTGCCAGCAGCGTACTACTTCTTGGGACAGAAGGCTATGGCTACACCTTC.

This chain uses TRBV6-1 with TRBJ1-1; D perhaps matches TRBD1 (6 bases). The CDR3 is 14 amino acids. V lost 5 bases, J lost 3 bases, and 13 bases lay in between. Germline CDR1 MNHNS, CDR2 SASEGT. CDR3 region: CASSPGDPDTEAFF. The CDR3 region has the DNA TGTGCCAGCAGTCCAGGGGATCCGGACACTGAAGCTTTCTTT.

The chain has TRBV6-1 and TRBJ1-1; the D gene is possibly TRBD1 (6 bases). The CDR3 spans 15 residues. V was pared by 1 base and J by 3 bases, with 12 bases between. Germline values: CDR1 MNHNS, CDR2 SASEGT. The CDR3 DNA sequence: TGTGCCAGCAGTGAAGTCAGGGGAAGGGACACTGAAGCTTTCTTT. This encodes CASSEVRGRDTEAFF.

This clone was observed a handful of times. This CDR3 is CASSRAQGNDEQYV. CDR3 DNA: TGTGCCAGCAGCCGGGCTCAGGGGAACGACGAGCAGTACGTC. V and J are TRBV5-8 and TRBJ2-7; D is perhaps TRBD1 (6 bases). V was shortened by 4 bases and J by 5 bases, with 16 bases between the two germline ends. Germline CDR1 reads SGHTS; CDR2 reads YDEGEE. The CDR3 totals 14 residues.

The CDR3 reads CASAAPAEGDTQYF. As DNA, the CDR3 is TGTGCCAGCGCCGCTCCCGCCGAGGGAGATACGCAGTATTTT. The V call is TRBV7-2, the J call TRBJ2-3; possibly TRBD2 for D (5 bases). The V gene lost 8 bases and the J gene lost 5 bases, with 17 bases spanning the gap. The CDR3 runs to 14 residues. Germline CDR1 SGHTA, CDR2 FQGNSA.

J is TRBJ2-1 and V is TRBV18, with D possibly matching TRBD2 (7 bases). Germline V gene lookup returns CDR1 KGHSH and CDR2 LQKENI. This CDR3 contains 16 residues. Deletions cut 6 bases from V and 6 bases from J, with 21 bases between. The CDR3 DNA reads as TGTGCCAGCTCGCCATTAAGGCGGAGGGGGGGCAATGAGCAGTTCTTC. It encodes CASSPLRRRGGNEQFF.

This sequence joins TRBV2 and TRBJ2-3; 8 bases fit TRBD1. The germline V gene has CDR1 SNHLY and CDR2 FYNNEI. The CDR3 runs to 14 residues. V lost 6 bases, J lost 6 bases, and 8 bases stayed unmatched. In nucleotides, the CDR3 is TGTGCCAGCAGCCCGACAGGGGTGCCCGATACGCAGTATTTT. Translating it yields CASSPTGVPDTQYF.

This clone has just one count. The gene calls are TRBV5-5 and TRBJ1-5; 7 bases map to TRBD1. The CDR3 contains 15 residues. V was pared by 2 bases and J by 3 bases, with 5 bases of the junction left unmatched. Germline V CDR1 and CDR2: SGHKS, YYEKEE (reference sequence). CDR3 sequence (DNA): TGTGCCAGCAGCTTATGGACAGGACCCAATCAGCCCCAGCATTTT. It codes for CASSLWTGPNQPQHF.

The rearrangement joins TRBV14 to TRBJ2-2; perhaps TRBD2 as D (5 bases). The length of the CDR3 is 15 residues. Trimming took 4 bases from V and 5 from J, leaving 14 bases between them. The germline V gene encodes CDR1 SGHDN and CDR2 FVKESK. Written as DNA, the CDR3 is TGTGCCAGCAGCCCCAATCAGCGAGGGACCGGGGAGCTGTTTTTT. Its translation: CASSPNQRGTGELFF.

This sequence joins TRBV27 and TRBJ2-4, with D possibly being TRBD2 (7 bases). V lost 6 bases and J lost 9, with 12 bases in between. This CDR3 spans 12 amino acids. Germline V CDR1 and CDR2: MNHEY, SMNVEV (reference sequence). The CDR3 spells CASRGGGIIQYF. In DNA, the CDR3 is TGTGCCAGCAGGGGAGGGGGTATCATTCAGTACTTC.

This clone came up once. This chain joins TRBV20-1 and TRBJ2-4; tentatively, D is TRBD2 (5 bases). V was trimmed by 3 bases and J by 12 bases, leaving 12 bases between them. From germline, CDR1 is DFQATT and CDR2 SNEGSKA (reference sequence). The CDR3 has 11 residues. CDR3 bases: TGCAGTGCTAGTTCCGGGGTTTCTCAGTACTTC. Protein sequence: CSASSGVSQYF.

V is TRBV5-1 and J is TRBJ1-2; D remains unclear. V lost 0 bases to trimming and J lost 5 bases, with 14 bases between them. In germline, CDR1 is SGHRS, CDR2 YFSETQ. The CDR3 length is 15 residues. CDR3: CASSLDGLGPYGYTF. The CDR3 region has the DNA TGCGCCAGCAGCTTGGATGGTCTGGGCCCGTATGGCTACACCTTC.

This clone occurred a few times. V gene TRBV6-1 combines with J gene TRBJ1-2, with TRBD1 identical over 7 bases. This CDR3 comprises 14 residues. J was trimmed by 4 bases and V by 1 base; bases with no gene match: 3. The germline V gene encodes CDR1 MNHNS and CDR2 SASEGT. The CDR3: CASSEVRDSYGYTF. CDR3 nucleotide sequence: TGTGCCAGCAGTGAAGTCCGGGACAGCTATGGCTACACCTTC.

J is TRBJ2-3 and V is TRBV29-1; 9 bases line up with TRBD2. CDR3 length: 14 residues. The V gene's germline CDR1 is SQVTM and CDR2 ANQGSEA. J lost 0 bases, V lost 7 bases, and 5 bases had no gene match. CDR3 residues: CSATGLASTDTQYF. CDR3 coding DNA: TGCAGCGCTACGGGACTAGCCAGCACAGATACGCAGTATTTT.

CDR3 amino acids: CASRMGGEQFF. DNA for the CDR3: TGTGCCAGCAGGATGGGGGGAGAGCAGTTCTTC. The chain couples TRBV28 to TRBJ2-1; weak D call: TRBD2 (6 bases). This CDR3 is 11 amino acids long. Germline CDR1 is MDHEN and CDR2 is SYDVKM. Trimming removed 6 bases at V and 10 bases at J, with 10 bases between.

The J gene is TRBJ1-2, the V gene TRBV6-5; a weak D match, TRBD1 (5 bases). The CDR3 has 13 residues. Trimming removed 7 bases at V and 6 bases at J, with 15 bases between. CDR1 and CDR2 (germline): MNHEY, SVGAGI. The CDR3 nucleotides read TGTGCCAGCACCCCCGATACAGGACATGGCTACACCTTC. It yields the protein CASTPDTGHGYTF.

CDR3 residues: CASTLAGMNNEQFF. CDR3 sequence (DNA): TGTGCCAGTACCCTAGCGGGGATGAACAATGAGCAGTTCTTC. The chain couples TRBV2 to TRBJ2-1, with TRBD2 matching 9 bases. The CDR3 contains 14 residues. Germline lookup yields CDR1 SNHLY and CDR2 FYNNEI. V was clipped by 9 bases and J by 5 bases; unmatched bases: 8.

The chain recombines TRBV30 with TRBJ2-7; a weak D match, TRBD1 (6 bases). Trimming removed 2 bases at V and 6 bases at J, with 8 bases between. The germline V gene has CDR1 GTSNPN and CDR2 SVGIG (reference sequence). The length of the CDR3 is 11 residues. The CDR3 nucleotides are TGTGCCTGGAGTCAGGGGCCCGAGCAGTACGTC. This codes for CAWSQGPEQYV.